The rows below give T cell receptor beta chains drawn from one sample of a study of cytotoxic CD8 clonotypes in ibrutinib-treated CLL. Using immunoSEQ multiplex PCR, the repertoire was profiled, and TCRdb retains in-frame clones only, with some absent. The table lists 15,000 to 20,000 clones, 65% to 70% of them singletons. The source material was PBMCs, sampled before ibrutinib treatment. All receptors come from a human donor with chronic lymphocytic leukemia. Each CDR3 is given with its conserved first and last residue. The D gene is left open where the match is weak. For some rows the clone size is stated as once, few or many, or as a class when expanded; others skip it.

TGTGCCAGCAGTTACTTCAGGGACAGCAACGAGCAGTACTTC,CASSYFRDSNEQYF,TRBD1,14,NA,TRBJ2-7,TRBV6-5
TGTGCCAGCAGAGTTCCAATTGGACAGGGTAGGGGAGAGCAGTACTTC,CASRVPIGQGRGEQYF,TRBD1,16,NA,TRBJ2-7,TRBV2
TGTGCCAGCGGGGGGGCGGTTACCACAGATACGCAGTATTTT,CASGGAVTTDTQYF,NA,14,few,TRBJ2-3,TRBV9
TGCGCCAGCTCCCAGGGAGTAAACACTGAAGCTTTCTTT,CASSQGVNTEAFF,NA,13,NA,TRBJ1-1,TRBV5-1
TGTGCCAGCTCACCAAGGGCTGCACAGGGGAATCAGCCCCAGCATTTT,CASSPRAAQGNQPQHF,TRBD1,16,NA,TRBJ1-5,TRBV18
TGTGCCGGCAGCGATAGCAATCAGCCCCAGCATTTT,CAGSDSNQPQHF,NA,12,NA,TRBJ1-5,TRBV30
TGTGCCAGCAGCCCGACAGGGTCAGGGAATGAGCAGTTCTTC,CASSPTGSGNEQFF,TRBD1,14,NA,TRBJ2-1,TRBV6-1
TGCAGTGCTAGCCTAACCTACGAGCAGTACTTC,CSASLTYEQYF,NA,11,NA,TRBJ2-7,TRBV20-1
TGTGCCAGCACCAGGTCGGAGGTGGGGAACACTGAAGCTTTCTTT,CASTRSEVGNTEAFF,NA,15,few,TRBJ1-1,TRBV9
TGTGCCAGCAGTGAAATGGGAGGGAGGTCGTTTGAGCAGTACTTC,CASSEMGGRSFEQYF,TRBD2,15,once,TRBJ2-7,TRBV6-1